These T cell receptor beta chains were read from a single sample in a study of cytomegalovirus exposure and HLA in healthy donors. Clones were sequenced by immunoSEQ multiplex PCR, and TCRdb holds only the in-frame ones, with some missing. The repertoire has approximately 92,000 clones, approximately 81% of them found once; the top ten carry about 4.4%. The sample taken for sequencing was PBMCs. All receptors derive from a woman between 70 and 85 years old in good health and CMV-seropositive. The CDR3 runs from the conserved cysteine through the conserved F or W. A D gene is named only where the DNA matches it firmly. Size values are once, few and many counts, or a class for expanded clones, and some rows have none.

D gene: TRBD2; V gene: TRBV7-2; J gene: TRBJ2-5; clone size: .; CDR3 protein: CASSLDGGGETQYF; CDR3 DNA: TGTGCCAGCAGCTTAGATGGGGGGGGAGAGACCCAGTACTTC
D gene: TRBD1; V gene: TRBV28; J gene: TRBJ2-7; clone size: .; CDR3 protein: CASSRATGAPYEQYF; CDR3 DNA: TGTGCCAGCAGTCGAGCGACAGGGGCCCCCTACGAGCAGTACTTC
D gene: TRBD2; V gene: TRBV30; J gene: TRBJ2-1; clone size: .; CDR3 protein: CARRGGRASEQFF; CDR3 DNA: TGTGCCCGGCGCGGAGGGAGGGCCAGTGAGCAGTTCTTC
D gene: .; V gene: TRBV7-9; J gene: TRBJ1-1; clone size: .; CDR3 protein: CASSSIGGAAFF; CDR3 DNA: TGTGCCAGCAGCTCGATCGGGGGAGCGGCCTTCTTT
D gene: TRBD1; V gene: TRBV15; J gene: TRBJ1-1; clone size: .; CDR3 protein: CATSIYRGPTEAFF; CDR3 DNA: TGTGCCACCAGCATCTACAGGGGGCCCACTGAAGCTTTCTTT
D gene: TRBD2; V gene: TRBV10-3; J gene: TRBJ2-2; clone size: .; CDR3 protein: CAISQSRAGEYGGELFF; CDR3 DNA: TGTGCCATCAGCCAGTCGCGAGCGGGAGAGTACGGCGGGGAGCTGTTTTTT
D gene: .; V gene: TRBV7-3; J gene: TRBJ2-2; clone size: .; CDR3 protein: CASSPANTGELFF; CDR3 DNA: TGTGCCAGCAGCCCAGCGAACACCGGGGAGCTGTTTTTT
D gene: .; V gene: TRBV21-1; J gene: TRBJ2-2; clone size: .; CDR3 protein: CASSKGQGSITGELFF; CDR3 DNA: TGTGCCAGCAGCAAAGGCCAGGGGTCTATAACCGGGGAGCTGTTTTTT
D gene: TRBD2; V gene: TRBV11-2; J gene: TRBJ2-1; clone size: few; CDR3 protein: CASSSLKSGIEQFF; CDR3 DNA: TGTGCCAGCAGCTCCCTGAAAAGCGGGATTGAGCAGTTCTTC
D gene: TRBD2; V gene: TRBV19; J gene: TRBJ2-1; clone size: .; CDR3 protein: CASTGASGFSLSYNEQFF; CDR3 DNA: TGTGCCAGTACTGGGGCTAGCGGGTTTTCCCTCTCCTACAATGAGCAGTTCTTC
D gene: .; V gene: TRBV4-3; J gene: TRBJ2-7; clone size: .; CDR3 protein: CASSQELDTHESEQYF; CDR3 DNA: TGCGCCAGCAGCCAAGAGCTCGACACCCATGAAAGCGAGCAGTACTTC
D gene: .; V gene: TRBV5-1; J gene: TRBJ2-7; clone size: once; CDR3 protein: CASSFGPTGYEQYF; CDR3 DNA: TGCGCCAGCAGCTTCGGTCCCACAGGCTACGAGCAGTACTTC
D gene: .; V gene: TRBV19; J gene: TRBJ1-1; clone size: .; CDR3 protein: CASRGGRRQNTEAFF; CDR3 DNA: TGTGCCAGTAGGGGGGGGAGAAGGCAGAACACTGAAGCTTTCTTT
D gene: .; V gene: TRBV7-8; J gene: TRBJ2-3; clone size: .; CDR3 protein: CASSQVFGYTDTQYF; CDR3 DNA: TGTGCCAGCAGCCAAGTGTTCGGGTACACAGATACGCAGTATTTT
D gene: TRBD2; V gene: TRBV7-7; J gene: TRBJ2-1; clone size: .; CDR3 protein: CASSFLAGGYPPNEQFF; CDR3 DNA: TGTGCTAGCAGCTTCCTAGCGGGAGGATATCCGCCCAATGAGCAGTTCTTC
D gene: .; V gene: TRBV27; J gene: TRBJ2-3; clone size: .; CDR3 protein: CASSQGGPSTDTQYF; CDR3 DNA: TGTGCCAGCAGTCAAGGAGGGCCGAGCACAGATACGCAGTATTTT
D gene: .; V gene: TRBV7-8; J gene: TRBJ1-5; clone size: .; CDR3 protein: CASSLGGGDQPQHF; CDR3 DNA: TGTGCCAGCAGCTTAGGGGGGGGAGATCAGCCCCAGCATTTT
D gene: TRBD2; V gene: TRBV11-2; J gene: TRBJ2-1; clone size: .; CDR3 protein: CASSLDSGAYNEQFF; CDR3 DNA: TGTGCCAGCAGCTTAGATAGCGGGGCCTACAATGAGCAGTTCTTC
D gene: TRBD1; V gene: TRBV5-6; J gene: TRBJ2-1; clone size: .; CDR3 protein: CASSLGGQFYEQFF; CDR3 DNA: TGTGCCAGCAGCTTGGGGGGACAGTTCTATGAGCAGTTCTTC
D gene: .; V gene: TRBV18; J gene: TRBJ2-5; clone size: .; CDR3 protein: CASSPGSLRETQYF; CDR3 DNA: TGTGCCAGCTCACCCGGGTCACTTAGGGAGACCCAGTACTTC
D gene: TRBD1; V gene: TRBV6-1; J gene: TRBJ1-2; clone size: .; CDR3 protein: CASSEMTGYYGYTF; CDR3 DNA: TGTGCCAGCAGTGAGATGACAGGGTACTATGGCTACACCTTC
D gene: TRBD2; V gene: TRBV18; J gene: TRBJ2-1; clone size: .; CDR3 protein: CASSPRLAGVIDEQFF; CDR3 DNA: TGTGCCAGCTCACCCCGACTAGCGGGAGTGATCGATGAGCAGTTCTTC